Sequencing of this T cell receptor beta chain was carried out in a study of breast tumors, draining lymph nodes, adjacent tissues. Study results and caveats: Tumor and nontumor repertoires were significantly more similar in luminal-like than in basal-like breast cancer. Compared with lymph nodes, tumors were less diverse; compared with nontumor tissue, more. That most tumor T cells come from lymph nodes remained unproven.

A remark on this clonotype: The antigen is not known.

The CDR3 runs 14 residues. Looked up from germline, CDR1 is SGHTA and CDR2 is FQGNSA. V gave up 7 bases and J gave up 6 bases, with 15 bases separating them. One entry per CDR3 protein, called by TCRdb with MiXCR from the multiplex PCR reads. The sample yields tens of thousands of distinct CDR3 sequences, under 60% seen once. The specimen sequenced was breast tumor tissue. The chain couples TRBV7-2 to TRBJ2-2; D might be TRBD1 (5 bases). This TCR was recovered from a female donor with breast cancer. Some clones in this sample may be carry-over from other donors' samples. CDR3 sequence: CASKRGRHAGELFF. The DNA for the CDR3 is TGTGCCAGCAAAAGGGGCAGACACGCCGGGGAGCTGTTTTTT.